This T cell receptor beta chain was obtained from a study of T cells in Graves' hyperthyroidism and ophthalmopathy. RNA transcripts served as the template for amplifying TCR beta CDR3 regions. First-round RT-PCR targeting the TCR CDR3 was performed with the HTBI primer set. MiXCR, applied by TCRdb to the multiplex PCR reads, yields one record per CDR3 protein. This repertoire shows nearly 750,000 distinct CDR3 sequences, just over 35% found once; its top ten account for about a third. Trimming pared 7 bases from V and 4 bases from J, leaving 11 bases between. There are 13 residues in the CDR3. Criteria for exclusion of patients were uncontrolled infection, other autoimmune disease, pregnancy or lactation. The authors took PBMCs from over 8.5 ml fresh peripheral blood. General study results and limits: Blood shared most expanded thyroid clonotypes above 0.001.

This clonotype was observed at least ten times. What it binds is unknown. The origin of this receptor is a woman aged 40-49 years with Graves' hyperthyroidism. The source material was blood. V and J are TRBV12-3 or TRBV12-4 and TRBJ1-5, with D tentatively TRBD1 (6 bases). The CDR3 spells CASTQGQNQPQHF. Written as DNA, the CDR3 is TGTGCCAGCACACAGGGCCAGAATCAGCCCCAGCATTTT.